This T cell receptor (beta chain) was retrieved from a study of cytomegalovirus exposure and HLA in healthy donors. Of note for this clone: What it recognizes is unknown. This sample includes further DNA sequences coding for the same CDR3.

Study observations and caveats: For most TCR beta V segments, an earlier analysis put the productive rate at about 90% or about 30% of the time. Later on, analysis showed that most CMV-associated TCR beta chains appeared to be HLA-restricted.

With 0 bases removed from V and 4 bases from J, the gap between germline ends came to 4 bases. CDR3 length equals 12 residues. Germline CDR1 and CDR2: MNHNS and SASEGT. 60 Vbeta and 13 Jbeta primers were used in PCR. Profiling relied on immunoSEQ multiplex PCR, and the TCRdb table lists in-frame clones only, not all of them. This sample yields about 200,000 clones, of which more than 60% are seen a single time; 0.22% belongs to the top ten. The receptor was isolated from a girl aged 2-10 years in good health and CMV-seronegative. The source material was PBMCs. V is TRBV6-1 and J is TRBJ2-7; D remains ambiguous. The CDR3 sequence is CASSEAGYEQYF. The CDR3 DNA reads TGTGCCAGCAGTGAAGCCGGGTACGAGCAGTACTTC.